This T cell receptor (beta chain) is from a study of molecular identifiers for immune sequencing clone quantification. From the PCR reads, TCRdb called clonotypes with MiXCR, one entry per CDR3 protein. Among 600,000 to 650,000 distinct CDR3 sequences, 15% to 20% were seen once, and the ten largest hold roughly 0.83%. The germline V gene encodes CDR1 SQVTM and CDR2 ANQGSEA. V dropped 4 bases and J dropped 7 bases, with 10 bases sitting between them. The CDR3 loop spans 12 amino acids. The sample comprised naive CD8+ T cells from blood, with Jurkat cell RNA spiked in. The subset here: FACS-sorted CD8+CD4-CCR7+CD45RA+ naive T cells. This receptor was taken from a human donor in good health. Some libraries in this study had Jurkat cell RNA spiked in. The chain couples TRBV29-1 to TRBJ1-4; D is ambiguous. The chain's CDR3 is CSVVSGSEKLFF. CDR3 nucleotides: TGCAGCGTTGTTAGTGGCTCTGAAAAACTGTTTTTT. Full variable domain (remainder filled in from reference TRBV29-1 and TRBJ1-4): SAVISQKPSRDICQRGTSLTIQCQVDSQVTMMFWYRQQPGQSLTLIATANQGSEATYESGFVIDKFPISRPNLTFSTLTVSNMSPEDSSIYLCSVVSGSEKLFFGSGTQLSVL.